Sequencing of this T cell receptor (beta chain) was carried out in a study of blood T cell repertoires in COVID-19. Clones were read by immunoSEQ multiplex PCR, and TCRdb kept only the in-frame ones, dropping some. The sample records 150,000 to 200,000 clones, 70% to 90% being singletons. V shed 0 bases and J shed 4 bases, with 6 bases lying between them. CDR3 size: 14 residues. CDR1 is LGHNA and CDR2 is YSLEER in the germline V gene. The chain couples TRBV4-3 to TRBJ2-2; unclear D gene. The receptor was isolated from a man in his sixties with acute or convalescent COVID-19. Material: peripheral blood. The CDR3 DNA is TGCGCCAGCAGCCAAGATCGTCTCACCGGGGAGCTGTTTTTT. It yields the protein CASSQDRLTGELFF.